What follows are 23 T cell receptor beta chains derived from one specimen sequenced in a study of blood T cell repertoires in COVID-19. Sequenced by immunoSEQ multiplex PCR; TCRdb stores in-frame clones only, minus some. The sample lists tens of thousands of clones; about two thirds were seen once. The sample comprised peripheral blood. Receptors originate from a woman of 80 years or more with acute or convalescent COVID-19.

The chain joins TRBV6-2 or TRBV6-3 to TRBJ2-4, with D perhaps being TRBD1 or TRBD2 (6 bases each). The CDR3 is 11 amino acids. From germline, CDR1 is MNHEY and CDR2 SVGEGT. V was cut by 6 bases and J by 12 bases, with 12 bases left in between. In DNA, the CDR3 is TGTGCCAGCAGCAGGGGAGGCACTCAGTACTTC. Protein product: CASSRGGTQYF.

The gene calls are TRBV5-4 and TRBJ2-7; the match to TRBD1 covers 11 bases. The germline V gene encodes CDR1 SGHNT and CDR2 YYREEE (reference sequence). CDR3 length: 15 residues. Trimming took 9 bases from V and 7 from J; bases not matched to a gene: 15. The CDR3, as DNA: TGTGCCACCACACCCGGTAGGACAGGGGGCAGAGAGCAGTACTTC. Translating it yields CATTPGRTGGREQYF.

The V gene is TRBV10-3, the J gene TRBJ2-6; tentative D call: TRBD2 (5 bases). Germline CDR1 is ENHRY and CDR2 is SYGVKD. The CDR3 has 16 amino acids. V dropped 4 bases and J dropped 0 bases, with 10 bases sitting between them. The CDR3 region is CAISVRSGSGANVLTF. The CDR3 nucleotides are TGTGCCATCAGTGTCAGGAGCGGCTCTGGGGCCAACGTCCTGACTTTC.

This clone was observed a single time. The rearrangement links TRBV18 to TRBJ2-5, with D maybe TRBD2 (6 bases). The CDR3 consists of 15 residues. The V end lost 2 bases, the J end lost 1 base, and 11 bases lay between the germline ends. Germline CDR1 KGHSH, CDR2 LQKENI. The CDR3 sequence is CASSPLAGTQETQYF. The CDR3 DNA reads TGTGCCAGCTCACCATTGGCGGGGACCCAAGAGACCCAGTACTTC.

The rearrangement uses TRBV2 and TRBJ2-3; a possible D gene is TRBD2 (5 bases). The V gene's germline CDR1 is SNHLY and CDR2 FYNNEI. The CDR3 consists of 18 residues. V dropped 0 bases and J dropped 1 base, with 17 bases sitting between them. The DNA of the CDR3 is TGTGCCAGCAGTGAAGCGCTTCGAGGGCGGCTCGGCACAGATACGCAGTATTTT. Protein: CASSEALRGRLGTDTQYF.

Here the CDR3 reads CASSTQGEGEAFF. CDR3 coding DNA: TGTGCCAGTAGTACACAGGGAGAGGGTGAAGCTTTCTTT. The chain links TRBV19 to TRBJ1-1; a weak D match, TRBD1 (6 bases). CDR1 is LNHDA and CDR2 is SQIVND in the germline V gene (reference sequence). The CDR3 extends over 13 amino acids. The V gene lost 4 bases and the J gene lost 7 bases, with 13 bases spanning the gap.

The genes are TRBV15 and TRBJ2-7; perhaps TRBD1 as D (6 bases). V was trimmed by 7 bases and J by 8 bases, leaving 15 bases between them. This CDR3 comprises 12 residues. Germline-derived CDR1 and CDR2 are LNHNV and YYDKDF (reference sequence). CDR3 DNA sequence: TGTGCCACCACCACAGGGCTGGAAAAGCAGTACTTC. It codes for CATTTGLEKQYF.

The chain recombines TRBV7-2 with TRBJ2-2; 7 bases fit TRBD2. There are 16 residues in the CDR3. The V and J ends lost 3 bases and 1 base, in that order; junction bases with no gene match: 5. The germline CDR1 and CDR2 sequences are SGHTA and FQGNSA. The CDR3, as DNA: TGTGCCAGCAGCTTGAGCGGGAACCTGAACACCGGGGAGCTGTTTTTT. It is translated as CASSLSGNLNTGELFF.

This chain joins TRBV12-3 or TRBV12-4 and TRBJ1-1; TRBD1 is a possible D gene (5 bases). Trimming pared 3 bases from V and 6 bases from J, leaving 11 bases between. This CDR3 is built from 13 residues. CDR3: CASSFAGRAEAFF. The CDR3 region has the DNA TGTGCCAGCAGTTTCGCGGGGCGTGCTGAAGCTTTCTTT.

V usage is TRBV2 and J usage is TRBJ1-6; tentative D call: TRBD1 (5 bases). The CDR3 consists of 15 residues. V dropped 4 bases and J dropped 7 bases, with 14 bases sitting between them. Germline loops: CDR1 SNHLY, CDR2 FYNNEI. CDR3 region: CASSVQRGSNSPLHF. In DNA, the CDR3 is TGTGCCAGCAGTGTACAGCGGGGGTCCAATTCACCCCTCCACTTT.

This chain joins TRBV19 and TRBJ1-5, with 9 positions matching TRBD1. The ends lost 5 bases at V and 4 bases at J; junction bases unmatched: 6. CDR1 is LNHDA, CDR2 SQIVND, per germline (reference sequence). CDR3 length equals 15 residues. The CDR3 loop is CASSLGQGRNQPQHF. The CDR3 nucleotides are TGTGCCAGTAGTCTGGGACAGGGCCGTAATCAGCCCCAGCATTTT.

The CDR3 sequence: CASSLGQSAKNIQYF. The CDR3 bases are TGTGCCAGCAGCTTGGGGCAGTCTGCCAAAAACATTCAGTACTTC. The genes are TRBV5-8 and TRBJ2-4; D is undetermined. Germline-derived CDR1 and CDR2 are SGHTS and YDEGEE. V lost 0 bases and J lost 1, with 8 bases in between. The CDR3 extends over 15 amino acids.

This clone was seen more than once but under ten times. The chain combines TRBV19 with TRBJ1-2; tentatively, D is TRBD1 (6 bases). The CDR3 contains 15 residues. CDR1 is LNHDA, CDR2 SQIVND, per germline (reference sequence). The V end lost 5 bases, the J end lost 4 bases, and 17 bases lay between the germline ends. CDR3 DNA sequence: TGTGCCAGTAGTGATGGCGAGGGACACTTCTATGGCTACACCTTC. It codes for CASSDGEGHFYGYTF.

This clone appeared once. V is TRBV6-5 and J is TRBJ1-6; the D gene is possibly TRBD1 (6 bases). Germline CDR1 is MNHEY and CDR2 is SVGAGI. CDR3 length: 15 amino acids. V was shortened by 6 bases and J by 7 bases, with 16 bases between the two germline ends. Written as DNA, the CDR3 is TGTGCCAGCAGGCAACCGGGACAATCAAATTCACCCCTCCACTTT. As protein: CASRQPGQSNSPLHF.

The V and J genes are TRBV7-9 and TRBJ2-7; 14 nucleotides match TRBD2. V lost 8 bases to trimming and J lost 3 bases; unmatched junction nucleotides: 9. Germline V gene data show CDR1 as SEHNR and CDR2 as FQNEAQ (reference sequence). The CDR3 consists of 16 residues. CDR3 region: CASARGGTSGSYEQYF. CDR3 nucleotide sequence: TGTGCCAGCGCCCGGGGGGGGACTAGCGGGAGCTACGAGCAGTACTTC.

V is TRBV5-6 and J is TRBJ1-2, with 9 bases matching TRBD1. The CDR3 extends over 14 amino acids. The V gene end was trimmed by 0 bases and the J gene end by 7 bases; junction bases not matched to a gene: 4. In germline, CDR1 is SGHDT, CDR2 YYEEEE. DNA of the CDR3: TGTGCCAGCAGCTTGGACAGGGGGCATAGTGGCTACACCTTC. Translated, it gives CASSLDRGHSGYTF.

The chain is built from TRBV29-1 and TRBJ2-5; 8 nucleotides agree with TRBD1. The CDR3 totals 12 residues. V gave up 3 bases and J gave up 11 bases; unmatched junction bases: 8. Germline V gene lookup returns CDR1 SQVTM and CDR2 ANQGSEA. The chain's CDR3 is CSVESRRTGQYF. The CDR3 bases are TGCAGCGTTGAGAGCCGGAGGACAGGGCAGTACTTC.

The CDR3 region is CASSRRTAGSNEKLFF. CDR3 in DNA: TGTGCCAGCAGCCGTAGGACAGCGGGAAGTAATGAAAAACTGTTTTTT. The gene calls are TRBV7-9 and TRBJ1-4; a weak D match, TRBD1 (6 bases). Germline V gene data show CDR1 as SEHNR and CDR2 as FQNEAQ (reference sequence). V was pared by 5 bases and J by 4 bases, with 17 bases between. CDR3 size: 16 residues.

The V call is TRBV11-2, the J call TRBJ2-5, with 8 bases fitting TRBD1. CDR3 size: 14 residues. CDR1 and CDR2 (germline): SGHAT, FQNNGV. With 2 bases clipped from V and 5 bases from J, the junction kept 4 bases outside the gene matches. CDR3 protein: CASSLMTGDETQYF. DNA of the CDR3: TGTGCCAGCAGCTTAATGACAGGGGATGAGACCCAGTACTTC.

The chain links TRBV27 to TRBJ1-2; TRBD1 might be the D (6 bases). Germline V gives CDR1 MNHEY, CDR2 SMNVEV (reference sequence). Trimming took off 0 bases at V and 4 bases at J, with 15 bases between the two ends. The CDR3 covers 16 residues. This CDR3 is CASSLSPRGYGYGYTF. The DNA of the CDR3 is TGTGCCAGCAGTTTATCTCCCAGGGGTTATGGCTATGGCTACACCTTC.

The table lists this clone with a few counts. The gene calls are TRBV6-5 and TRBJ1-6, with TRBD1 matching over 10 bases. The trim removed 6 bases at V and 7 bases at J, leaving 0 bases unmatched. Germline V lookup: CDR1 MNHEY, CDR2 SVGAGI. This CDR3 spans 13 amino acids. As DNA, the CDR3 is TGTGCCAGCAGGGACAGGGGGAATTCACCCCTCCACTTT. It encodes CASRDRGNSPLHF.

The CDR3 sequence: CASSLGGGMNTEAFF. As DNA, the CDR3 is TGTGCCAGCAGTTTGGGAGGGGGTATGAACACTGAAGCTTTCTTT. V is TRBV6-5 and J is TRBJ1-1, with D tentatively TRBD1 (6 bases). The CDR3 spans 15 residues. Trimming cost V 4 bases and J 0 bases, with 12 bases left between them. Germline values: CDR1 MNHEY, CDR2 SVGAGI.

V is TRBV7-2 and J is TRBJ1-4; TRBD1 is a possible D gene (6 bases). The CDR3 spans 14 residues. Trimming shortened V by 1 base and J by 7 bases, and 10 bases separated the two germline ends. Germline CDR1 SGHTA, CDR2 FQGNSA. CDR3 amino acids: CASSLGTVGEKLFF. DNA for the CDR3: TGTGCCAGCAGCTTAGGGACAGTGGGTGAAAAACTGTTTTTT.